This T cell receptor (beta chain) was identified in a study of response to subunit inactivated influenza vaccine. TCRdb ran MiXCR on the RT-PCR reads and lists one entry per CDR3 protein. The sample shows roughly 540,000 distinct CDR3 sequences, roughly 25% of them seen only once. Only a few counts were recorded for this clonotype. The V gene end was trimmed by 6 bases and the J gene end by 6 bases; junction bases not matched to a gene: 5. This CDR3 spans 12 amino acids. Germline CDR1 reads MDHEN; CDR2 reads SYDVKM. The data were also submitted as part of a second study, on T cells expressing NK-cell markers. That source reports: The cDNA for TCR beta came from 5'RACE template switching with UMIs.

The sequencing here drew on CD4+ T cells sorted from PBMCs, taken about 11 days after vaccination. The chain recombines TRBV28 with TRBJ2-7; 7 bases fit TRBD2. This receptor was taken from a man in his fifties who received an inactivated influenza vaccine. DNA for the CDR3: TGTGCCAGCAGGTTCGGGGAGGGCGAGCAGTACTTC. It yields the protein CASRFGEGEQYF.